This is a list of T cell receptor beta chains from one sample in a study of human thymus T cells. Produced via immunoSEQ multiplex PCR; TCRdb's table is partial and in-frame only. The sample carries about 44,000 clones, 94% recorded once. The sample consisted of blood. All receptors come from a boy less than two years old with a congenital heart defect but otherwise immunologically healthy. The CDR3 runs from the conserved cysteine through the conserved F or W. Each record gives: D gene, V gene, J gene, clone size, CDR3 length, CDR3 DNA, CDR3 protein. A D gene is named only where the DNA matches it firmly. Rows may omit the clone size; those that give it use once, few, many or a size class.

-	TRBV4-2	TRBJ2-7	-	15	TGTGCCAGCAGCCCCACAGACGGGGGGCTTTACGAGCAGTACTTC	CASSPTDGGLYEQYF
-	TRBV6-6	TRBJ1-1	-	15	TGTGCCAGCAGCTATTGGACGGACCCTCTCACTGAAGCTTTCTTT	CASSYWTDPLTEAFF
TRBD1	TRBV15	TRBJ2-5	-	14	TGTGCCACCAGCAGAGACAGGGGGCAAGAGACCCAGTACTTC	CATSRDRGQETQYF
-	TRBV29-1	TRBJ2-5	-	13	TGCAGCGTTGTACGGGGGAAAGAAGAGACCCAGTACTTC	CSVVRGKEETQYF
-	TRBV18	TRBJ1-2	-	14	TGTGCCAGCTCACCAGACAGGCTAAACTATGGCTACACCTTC	CASSPDRLNYGYTF
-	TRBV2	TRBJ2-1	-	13	TGTGCCAGCAGTGGACTCCTGTACAATGAGCAGTTCTTC	CASSGLLYNEQFF
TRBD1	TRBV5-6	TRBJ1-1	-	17	TGTGCCAGCAGCTACCGTCCTAGGACAGGGGGGAACACTGAAGCTTTCTTT	CASSYRPRTGGNTEAFF
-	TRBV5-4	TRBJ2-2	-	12	TGTGCCAGCAGCTTTCACCCCGGGGAGCTGTTTTTT	CASSFHPGELFF
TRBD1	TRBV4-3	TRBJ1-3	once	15	TGCGCCAGCAGCCGGACAGGGGGCTCTGGAAACACCATATATTTT	CASSRTGGSGNTIYF
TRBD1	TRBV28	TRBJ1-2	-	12	TGTGCCAGTACCGACAGGGGAGGAGGCTACACCTTC	CASTDRGGGYTF
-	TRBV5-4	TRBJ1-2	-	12	TGTGCCACCCTGAGGTCGGGCTATGGCTACACCTTC	CATLRSGYGYTF
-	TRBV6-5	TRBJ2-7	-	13	TGTGCCAGCAGTTACTCGAGCTCCTACGAGCAGTACTTC	CASSYSSSYEQYF
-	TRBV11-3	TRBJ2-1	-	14	TGTGCCAGCAGCTTAGGGGGCTCCTACAATGAGCAGTTCTTC	CASSLGGSYNEQFF
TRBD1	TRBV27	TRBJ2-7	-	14	TGTGCCAGCAGTTGGACAGGGGTGGCCTACGAGCAGTACTTC	CASSWTGVAYEQYF
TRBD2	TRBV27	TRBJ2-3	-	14	TGTGCCAGCAGTTCCAGCGGGGGGGGCTATACGCAGTATTTT	CASSSSGGGYTQYF
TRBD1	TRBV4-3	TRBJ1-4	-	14	TGCGCCAGCAGCCAAGCCAGGGGGGGTGAAAAACTGTTTTTT	CASSQARGGEKLFF
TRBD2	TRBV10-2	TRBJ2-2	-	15	TGCGCCAGCAGTTTCCTAGCGGGGATAACCGGGGAGCTGTTTTTT	CASSFLAGITGELFF